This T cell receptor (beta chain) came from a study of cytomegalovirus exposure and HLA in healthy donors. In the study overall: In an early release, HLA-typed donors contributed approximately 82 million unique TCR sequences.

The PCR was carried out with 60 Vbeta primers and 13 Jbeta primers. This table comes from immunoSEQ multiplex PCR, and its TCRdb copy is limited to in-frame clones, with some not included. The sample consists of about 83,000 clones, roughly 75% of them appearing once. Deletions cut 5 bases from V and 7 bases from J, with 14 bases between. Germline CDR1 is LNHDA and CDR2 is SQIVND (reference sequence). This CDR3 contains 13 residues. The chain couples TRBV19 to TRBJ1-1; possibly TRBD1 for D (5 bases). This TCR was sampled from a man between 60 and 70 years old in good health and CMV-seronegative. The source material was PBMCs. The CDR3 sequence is CASSVLGGLEAFF. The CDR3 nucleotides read TGTGCCAGTAGTGTTTTGGGGGGTCTTGAAGCTTTCTTT.